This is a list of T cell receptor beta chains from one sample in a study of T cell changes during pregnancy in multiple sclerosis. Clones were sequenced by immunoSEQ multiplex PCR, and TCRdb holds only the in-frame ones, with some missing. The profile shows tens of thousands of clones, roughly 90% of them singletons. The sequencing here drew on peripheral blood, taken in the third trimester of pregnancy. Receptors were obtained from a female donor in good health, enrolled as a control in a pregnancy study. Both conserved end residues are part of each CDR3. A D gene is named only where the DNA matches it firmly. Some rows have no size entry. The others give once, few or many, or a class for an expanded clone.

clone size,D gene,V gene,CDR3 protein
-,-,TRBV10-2,CASSESYRGGNTEAFF
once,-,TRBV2,CASRPSRETQYF
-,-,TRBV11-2,CASSLGSMSWSPLHF
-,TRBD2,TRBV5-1,CASSLVPSGDSTDTQYF
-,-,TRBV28,CASSPGGMRETQYF
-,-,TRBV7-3,CASSFGGADTQYF
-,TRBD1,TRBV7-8,CASSSGADRGRETQYF
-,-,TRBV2,CASSEGAGPSHYEQYF
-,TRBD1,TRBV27,CASSSGTAYGYTF
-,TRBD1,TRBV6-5,CASTSQGGPYEQYF
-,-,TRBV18,CASSHRQESSGNTIYF
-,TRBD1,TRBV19,CASIRSGTGGAEAFF
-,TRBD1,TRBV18,CASSPGRTGTQNQPQHF
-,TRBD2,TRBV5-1,CASSPGLALNYEQYF